These T cell receptor beta chains were read from a single sample in a study of brain T cells in children with intractable seizures. TCRdb's copy holds only in-frame clones and misses some; the assay was immunoSEQ multiplex PCR. The sample has around 80,000 clones, 91% seen once. This specimen consisted of peripheral blood, obtained at surgery. The receptors stem from a girl aged 2 to 9 with Rasmussen encephalitis and intractable seizures. Each CDR3 is given with its conserved first and last residue.

TRBJ1-3 | TRBV4-1 | CASSQASSGNTIYF
TRBJ2-3 | TRBV6-6 | CASSRYRTSGVTDTQYF
TRBJ1-1 | TRBV25-1 | CASRVGYTEAFF
TRBJ1-1 | TRBV29-1 | CSSRVDRGYEAFF
TRBJ1-1 | TRBV6-5 | CASSSTGGSGEAFF
TRBJ1-5 | TRBV5-6 | CASTIWRQAQPQHF
TRBJ2-2 | TRBV9 | CASTDPPGRGGRTGELFF
TRBJ1-6 | TRBV30 | CAWRTLGSYNSPLHF
TRBJ1-2 | TRBV6-1 | CASSEGNGYTF
TRBJ1-4 | TRBV19 | CASSSRTGGDEKLFF
TRBJ1-6 | TRBV10-1 | CASSDTGQNSPLHF
TRBJ1-2 | TRBV10-3 | CAISDVGGSGYTF
TRBJ1-6 | TRBV7-9 | CASSLTAENSPLHF
TRBJ2-3 | TRBV5-8 | CASASGAPPDTQYF
TRBJ2-1 | TRBV27 | CASSLEASNEQFF
TRBJ1-2 | TRBV7-9 | CASSSTGGVFGYTF
TRBJ2-6 | TRBV30 | CAWSYGSGANVLTF
TRBJ1-1 | TRBV18 | CASSPLSLNTEAFF
TRBJ2-7 | TRBV6-5 | CASSPGGPHEQYF
TRBJ1-5 | TRBV6-1 | CASKGTEGTVQPQHF
TRBJ2-1 | TRBV9 | CASGGLAGDNEQFF
TRBJ1-2 | TRBV2 | CASTLTGSNYGYTF
TRBJ2-3 | TRBV28 | CASSSTGILADTQYF
TRBJ2-5 | TRBV6-5 | CASSYWGTGQETQYF
TRBJ2-7 | TRBV2 | CASREGTGVNEQYF
TRBJ2-7 | TRBV11-3 | CASSLGTPYEQYF
TRBJ1-1 | TRBV14 | CASSQDWNTEAFF
TRBJ1-1 | TRBV11-2 | CASSIRDRGATEAFF
TRBJ2-2 | TRBV19 | CASSMRREWTGELFF
TRBJ2-3 | TRBV7-2 | CASSLARTDTQYF
TRBJ2-1 | TRBV5-6 | CASSYPGGVGNEQFF
TRBJ1-6 | TRBV25-1 | CASSEIGINSPLHF
TRBJ2-5 | TRBV27 | CASSPLTSGETQYF
TRBJ1-1 | TRBV14 | CASSQAGGRMNTEAFF
TRBJ1-2 | TRBV7-9 | CASSLAGLDGAGYTF
TRBJ1-2 | TRBV29-1 | CSVESLVGGTF
TRBJ2-1 | TRBV18 | CASSPGYGQFF
TRBJ2-2 | TRBV14 | CASRPLAGGNTGELFF
TRBJ1-5 | TRBV4-1 | CASSLGWLGLNNQPQHF
TRBJ1-1 | TRBV12-5 | CASGLVEQGNPEAFF
TRBJ2-7 | TRBV19 | CASSMGITSYEQYF
TRBJ2-3 | TRBV7-9 | CASSLRRERVTDTQYF
TRBJ1-1 | TRBV7-9 | CASSLVRAGGRPEAFF
TRBJ2-4 | TRBV11-2 | CASSKTGASVSFQYF
TRBJ1-1 | TRBV12-3/TRBV12-4 | CASSLSVNTEAFF
TRBJ2-5 | TRBV7-2 | CASPRGDETQYF
TRBJ1-1 | TRBV2 | CASKDRVLAFF
TRBJ2-1 | TRBV28 | CASSWGGQTYNEQFF
TRBJ1-5 | TRBV30 | CAWRQGNQPQHF
TRBJ1-2 | TRBV11-3 | CASSLDRNYGYTF
TRBJ2-7 | TRBV7-9 | CASSSRDSSYEQYF
TRBJ2-2 | TRBV19 | CASRTGRGTGELFF
TRBJ1-1 | TRBV3-1/TRBV3-2 | CASSLLDRNTEAFF
TRBJ2-1 | TRBV2 | CASSESSAHNEQFF
TRBJ2-5 | TRBV7-9 | CASSLAGGKETQYF